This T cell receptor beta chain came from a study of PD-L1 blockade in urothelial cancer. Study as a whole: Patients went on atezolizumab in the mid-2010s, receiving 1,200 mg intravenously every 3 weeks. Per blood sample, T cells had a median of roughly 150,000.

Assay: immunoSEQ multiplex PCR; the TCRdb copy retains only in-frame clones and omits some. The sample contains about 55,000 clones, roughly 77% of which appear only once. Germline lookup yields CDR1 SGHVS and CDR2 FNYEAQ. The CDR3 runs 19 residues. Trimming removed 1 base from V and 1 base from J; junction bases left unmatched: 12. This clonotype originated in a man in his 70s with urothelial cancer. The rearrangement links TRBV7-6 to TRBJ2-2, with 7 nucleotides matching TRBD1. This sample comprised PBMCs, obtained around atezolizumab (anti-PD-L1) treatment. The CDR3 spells CASSLDGVRGRLNTGELFF. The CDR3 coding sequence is TGTGCCAGCAGCTTAGATGGGGTGAGGGGGCGATTGAACACCGGGGAGCTGTTTTTT.